This passage covers 8 T cell receptor beta chains from one sample sequenced in a study of cytomegalovirus exposure and HLA in healthy donors. The PCR contained 60 Vbeta and 13 Jbeta primers. Sequenced by immunoSEQ multiplex PCR; TCRdb stores in-frame clones only, minus some. This table holds under 200,000 clones, 70% to 85% found once. Sequencing was performed on PBMCs. The receptors here all came from a woman in her thirties or forties in good health and CMV-seronegative.

The table lists this clone with a few counts. The rearrangement links TRBV19 to TRBJ1-2, with 7 bases aligning to TRBD1. The CDR3 contains 12 residues. Germline V gene sequence: CDR1 LNHDA, CDR2 SQIVND (reference sequence). The J segment lost 4 bases and the V segment lost 11 bases, leaving 7 bases of the junction unmatched. CDR3 sequence reads: CAATGQAYGYTF. The CDR3 DNA is TGTGCCGCGACAGGACAGGCCTATGGCTACACCTTC.

The count of this clone is one. The chain carries TRBV11-3 and TRBJ1-4; 7 bases fit TRBD1. The CDR3 consists of 15 residues. From germline, CDR1 is SGHNT and CDR2 YENEEA. Losses at the gene ends were 2 bases for V and 12 bases for J; bases not matched to a gene: 12. The CDR3 protein is CASSLYGQAGGELFF. The CDR3 DNA is TGTGCCAGCAGCTTATACGGACAGGCCGGGGGTGAACTGTTTTTT.

V usage is TRBV15 and J usage is TRBJ2-7, with TRBD2 identical over 7 bases. The CDR3 is made up of 15 amino acids. Germline lookup yields CDR1 LNHNV and CDR2 YYDKDF (reference sequence). The J segment lost 2 bases and the V segment lost 0 bases, leaving 4 bases of the junction unmatched. CDR3 loop: CATSRDLGTTYEQYF. The CDR3 nucleotides are TGTGCCACCAGCAGAGATCTCGGGACTACCTACGAGCAGTACTTC.

The genes are TRBV7-9 and TRBJ2-1; 14 bases align to TRBD2. The CDR3 has 13 residues. Germline lookup yields CDR1 SEHNR and CDR2 FQNEAQ (reference sequence). V gave up 8 bases and J gave up 12 bases; unmatched junction bases: 6. The chain's CDR3 is CASGTSGSSWQFF. The CDR3 DNA sequence: TGTGCCAGCGGGACTAGCGGGAGTTCATGGCAGTTCTTC.

The chain employs TRBV15 and TRBJ2-5, with 8 bases aligning to TRBD2. CDR3 length: 16 amino acids. Germline V gene data show CDR1 as LNHNV and CDR2 as YYDKDF (reference sequence). V gave up 1 base and J gave up 4 bases; unmatched junction bases: 8. CDR3: CATSRVGTRGGETQYF. The CDR3 DNA is TGTGCCACCAGCAGAGTTGGGACTAGAGGGGGAGAGACCCAGTACTTC.

This clone was counted only a few times. V and J are TRBV6-1 and TRBJ1-2; TRBD1 agrees at 8 bases. Germline CDR1 is MNHNS and CDR2 is SASEGT. The CDR3 contains 15 residues. The V segment lost 2 bases and the J segment 6 bases; nucleotides outside the gene matches: 8. The CDR3 region has the DNA TGTGCCAGCAGTGAACACACCGGGACAGGAAATGGCTACACCTTC. Translation: CASSEHTGTGNGYTF.

The chain couples TRBV2 to TRBJ1-1; tentative D call: TRBD1 (5 bases). V lost 5 bases to trimming and J lost 5 bases, with 15 bases between them. The CDR3 length is 14 residues. Germline CDR1 SNHLY, CDR2 FYNNEI. CDR3 protein: CASSPRERTTEAFF. The DNA of the CDR3 is TGTGCCAGCAGTCCACGTGAACGGACAACTGAAGCTTTCTTT.

The chain is built from TRBV6-5 and TRBJ2-1, with D unclear. Per the germline V gene, CDR1 is MNHEY and CDR2 is SVGAGI. Deletions cut 9 bases from V and 8 bases from J, with 23 bases between. The CDR3 sequence is 15 residues long. CDR3 region: CASCFEPLSCDEQFF. CDR3 nucleotide sequence: TGTGCCAGTTGTTTCGAACCTCTAAGTTGCGATGAGCAGTTCTTC.